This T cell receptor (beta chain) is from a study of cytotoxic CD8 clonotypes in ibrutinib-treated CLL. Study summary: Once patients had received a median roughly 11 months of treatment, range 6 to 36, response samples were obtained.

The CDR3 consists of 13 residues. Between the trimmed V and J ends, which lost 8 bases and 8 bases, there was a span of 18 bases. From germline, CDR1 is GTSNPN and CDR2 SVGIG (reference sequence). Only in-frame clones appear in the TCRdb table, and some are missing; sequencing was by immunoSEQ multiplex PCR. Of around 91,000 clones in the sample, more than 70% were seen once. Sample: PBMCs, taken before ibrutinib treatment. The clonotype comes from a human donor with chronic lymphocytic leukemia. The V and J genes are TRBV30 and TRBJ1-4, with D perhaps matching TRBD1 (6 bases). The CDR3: CAGSTGVREKLFF. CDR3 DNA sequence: TGTGCCGGTTCGACAGGCGTGCGGGAAAAACTGTTTTTT.